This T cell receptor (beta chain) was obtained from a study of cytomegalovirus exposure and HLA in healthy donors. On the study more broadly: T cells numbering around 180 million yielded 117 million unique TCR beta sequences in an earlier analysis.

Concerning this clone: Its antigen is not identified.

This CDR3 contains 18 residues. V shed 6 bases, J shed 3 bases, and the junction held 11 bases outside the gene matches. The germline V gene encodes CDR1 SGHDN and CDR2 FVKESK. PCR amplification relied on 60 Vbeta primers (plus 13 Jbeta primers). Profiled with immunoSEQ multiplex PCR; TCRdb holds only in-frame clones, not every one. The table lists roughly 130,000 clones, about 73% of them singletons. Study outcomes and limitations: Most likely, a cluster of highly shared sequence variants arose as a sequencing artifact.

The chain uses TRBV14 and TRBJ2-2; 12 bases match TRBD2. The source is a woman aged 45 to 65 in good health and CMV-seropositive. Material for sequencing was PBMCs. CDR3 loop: CASRRDGLAGGHTGELFF. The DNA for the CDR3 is TGTGCCAGCAGACGGGACGGGCTAGCGGGGGGGCACACCGGGGAGCTGTTTTTT.